These 29 T cell receptor beta chains originate from one sample sequenced in a study of early stage breast cancer tumors. The assay was immunoSEQ multiplex PCR, and TCRdb's table has in-frame clones only and misses some. The sample lists about 72,000 clones, roughly 84% occurring once. The sample consisted of blood. Every receptor here comes from a person in their sixties or seventies with breast cancer.

J is TRBJ1-5 and V is TRBV28, with a tentative D call TRBD1 (6 bases). The CDR3 runs to 13 residues. V lost 5 bases, J lost 7 bases, and 12 bases lay in between. CDR1 and CDR2 (germline): MDHEN, SYDVKM. The CDR3 DNA sequence: TGTGCCAGCAGTGGGGGGACAATCCAGCCCCAGCATTTT. Protein: CASSGGTIQPQHF.

This clone was seen a single time. This sequence joins TRBV7-9 and TRBJ1-1; TRBD1 agrees at 7 bases. This CDR3 is built from 15 residues. The V segment lost 5 bases and the J segment 1 base; nucleotides outside the gene matches: 7. Germline V gene data show CDR1 as SEHNR and CDR2 as FQNEAQ (reference sequence). CDR3 amino acids: CASSTRQGGNTEAFF. CDR3 nucleotides: TGTGCCAGCAGCACCAGGCAGGGGGGGAACACTGAAGCTTTCTTT.

This chain links TRBV9 with TRBJ2-5; tentatively, D is TRBD1 (6 bases). With 4 bases removed from V and 4 bases from J, the gap between germline ends came to 17 bases. This CDR3 has 15 amino acids. Germline V lookup: CDR1 SGDLS, CDR2 YYNGEE. DNA of the CDR3: TGTGCCAGCAGCCTCGGAGAGGGGGTAGGAGAGACCCAGTACTTC. Translating it yields CASSLGEGVGETQYF.

The V call is TRBV5-1, the J call TRBJ2-3; 7 bases match TRBD1. Trimming cost V 7 bases and J 0 bases; bases outside gene matches: 5. The CDR3 sequence is 14 residues long. Germline V gives CDR1 SGHRS, CDR2 YFSETQ. CDR3 nucleotide sequence: TGCGCCAGCGGCCGGGACAGCAGCACAGATACGCAGTATTTT. It is translated as CASGRDSSTDTQYF.

The chain joins TRBV10-3 to TRBJ2-7, with D perhaps given as TRBD1 or TRBD2 (5 bases each). Trimming left V 6 bases short and J 3 bases short, with 6 bases between. Germline V CDR1 and CDR2: ENHRY, SYGVKD. This CDR3 is 11 amino acids long. CDR3 nucleotides: TGTGCCATCAGGGGGGTCTACGAGCAGTACTTC. This gives the protein CAIRGVYEQYF.

The CDR3 sequence is CASSHPIRVRELFF. The DNA for the CDR3 is TGTGCCAGCAGCCACCCCATCCGGGTTCGGGAGCTGTTTTTT. The chain combines TRBV14 with TRBJ2-2; no definite D call. Germline V gene lookup returns CDR1 SGHDN and CDR2 FVKESK. V lost 3 bases and J lost 9, with 14 bases in between. This CDR3 region has 14 residues.

This chain connects TRBV29-1 to TRBJ1-1; D ambiguous. The CDR3 runs to 10 residues. CDR1 and CDR2 (germline): SQVTM, ANQGSEA. V shed 6 bases and J shed 7 bases, with 9 bases lying between them. As DNA, the CDR3 is TGCAGCGTCGGTACGGGTGAAGCTTTCTTT. Translating gives CSVGTGEAFF.

V is TRBV9 and J is TRBJ1-1; TRBD1 matches 7 bases. The junction had 9 bases not matched to a gene; V was cut back by 4 bases and J by 0 bases. The CDR3 length is 16 residues. Germline V CDR1 and CDR2: SGDLS, YYNGEE. The CDR3 spells CASSPRQGVMNTEAFF. The CDR3 DNA sequence: TGTGCCAGCAGCCCCCGACAGGGTGTTATGAACACTGAAGCTTTCTTT.

V and J are TRBV30 and TRBJ1-1, with D hard to call. Trimming shortened V by 4 bases and J by 5 bases, and 14 bases separated the two germline ends. Per the germline V gene, CDR1 is GTSNPN and CDR2 is SVGIG (reference sequence). The CDR3 runs 13 residues. CDR3 in amino acids: CAWTHPGYTEAFF. The CDR3 nucleotides are TGTGCCTGGACCCACCCCGGGTATACTGAAGCTTTCTTT.

J is TRBJ1-1 and V is TRBV20-1; D gene uncertain. The germline gives CDR1 DFQATT, CDR2 SNEGSKA (reference sequence). V lost 0 bases and J 7 bases, leaving 6 bases between the germline ends. CDR3 length: 11 residues. This CDR3 is CSARDSFEAFF. As DNA, the CDR3 is TGCAGTGCTAGAGATAGCTTTGAAGCTTTCTTT.

In its sample, this clone was seen a few times. The chain carries TRBV2 and TRBJ1-2; D call uncertain. The germline V and J ends were trimmed by 5 bases and 2 bases, with 6 bases remaining between them. Germline CDR1 and CDR2: SNHLY and FYNNEI. The CDR3 totals 12 residues. The CDR3 region is CASSQRNYGYTF. The CDR3 DNA reads TGTGCCAGCAGTCAGCGGAACTATGGCTACACCTTC.

This chain connects TRBV5-8 to TRBJ2-5; 10 nucleotides match TRBD2. CDR1 and CDR2 from the germline V gene are SGHTS and YDEGEE. Trimming took 1 base from V and 0 from J; bases not matched to a gene: 6. The CDR3 covers 17 residues. The CDR3 spells CASSLSSGGLYQETQYF. The CDR3 nucleotides are TGTGCCAGCAGCTTGAGTAGCGGGGGGTTGTACCAAGAGACCCAGTACTTC.

The chain is built from TRBV2 and TRBJ2-5; D ambiguous. CDR1 is SNHLY and CDR2 is FYNNEI in the germline V gene. The CDR3 loop spans 12 amino acids. Deletions cut 4 bases from V and 1 base from J, with 4 bases between. Here the CDR3 DNA reads TGTGCCAGCAGTGCGGGCCAAGAGACCCAGTACTTC. This codes for CASSAGQETQYF.

The chain recombines TRBV7-2 with TRBJ2-3, with 8 positions matching TRBD2. CDR3 length: 16 amino acids. Germline V gives CDR1 SGHTA, CDR2 FQGNSA. Trimming cost V 5 bases and J 6 bases; bases outside gene matches: 13. The CDR3, as DNA: TGTGCCAGCAGCCCCATGGCGGGAGGAGGAGTGGATACGCAGTATTTT. Its protein is CASSPMAGGGVDTQYF.

The chain recombines TRBV18 with TRBJ1-6; possible D gene TRBD1, 5 bases. V was clipped by 4 bases and J by 8 bases, with 12 bases between them. The CDR3 runs 14 residues. Germline CDR1 is KGHSH and CDR2 is LQKENI. The CDR3 region has the DNA TGTGCCAGCTCACTCGCCACCAGGGATTCACCCCTCCACTTT. Its translation is CASSLATRDSPLHF.

This clone was counted between two and nine times. This rearrangement joins TRBV4-2 to TRBJ2-7; the match to TRBD2 covers 10 bases. Losses at the gene ends were 5 bases for V and 4 bases for J; bases not matched to a gene: 8. The V gene's germline CDR1 is LGHNA and CDR2 YNFKEQ. This CDR3 is built from 15 residues. The CDR3 is CASSKTLAGPYEQYF. The CDR3, as DNA: TGTGCCAGCAGCAAAACACTAGCGGGGCCGTACGAGCAGTACTTC.

This sequence joins TRBV7-3 and TRBJ1-3; no definite D call. Trimming left V 2 bases short and J 1 base short, with 6 bases between. The CDR3 consists of 14 residues. CDR1 is SGHTA and CDR2 is FQGTGA in the germline V gene. CDR3 bases: TGTGCCAGCAGCTTATCGGGATCTGGAAACACCATATATTTT. Encoded protein: CASSLSGSGNTIYF.

This sequence joins TRBV4-1 and TRBJ2-7; 8 nucleotides match TRBD1. Germline V CDR1 and CDR2: MGHRA, YSYEKL. The CDR3 is 14 residues long. V was pared by 1 base and J by 5 bases, with 4 bases of the junction left unmatched. CDR3 in DNA: TGCGCCAGCAGCCAAGGGGACAGGACCAACGAGCAGTACTTC. Protein sequence: CASSQGDRTNEQYF.

This clone came up a few times. This chain links TRBV28 with TRBJ2-3; a possible D gene is TRBD1 (8 bases). Looked up from germline, CDR1 is MDHEN and CDR2 is SYDVKM. There are 20 residues in the CDR3. The V gene lost 6 bases and the J gene lost 4 bases, with 32 bases spanning the gap. This CDR3 is CASRTGGGFGGQGFPDTQYF. In nucleotides, the CDR3 is TGTGCCAGCAGGACGGGCGGGGGCTTTGGAGGACAGGGATTCCCAGATACGCAGTATTTT.

This chain joins TRBV19 and TRBJ1-2; D remains unclear. The germline gives CDR1 LNHDA, CDR2 SQIVND (reference sequence). The CDR3 totals 13 residues. V dropped 5 bases and J dropped 3 bases, with 10 bases sitting between them. The CDR3 is CASSLKSDYGYTF. CDR3 bases: TGTGCCAGTAGTCTTAAGTCAGACTATGGCTACACCTTC.

The chain uses TRBV7-8 and TRBJ2-4, with unresolved D. The V gene lost 5 bases and the J gene lost 1 base, with 18 bases spanning the gap. Germline V gives CDR1 SGHVS, CDR2 FQNEAQ. CDR3 length: 17 residues. The chain's CDR3 is CASSLGSPLGAKNIQYF. The DNA of the CDR3 is TGTGCCAGCAGCCTAGGGTCCCCATTGGGGGCCAAAAACATTCAGTACTTC.

A few counts support this clone. This chain links TRBV5-1 with TRBJ2-7; tentatively, D is TRBD2 (6 bases). The ends were cut back, 3 bases at V and 1 base at J, with 14 bases in the middle. The CDR3 spans 15 residues. Germline CDR1 reads SGHRS; CDR2 reads YFSETQ. Here the CDR3 DNA reads TGCGCCAGCAGCTCGGTTGTGGAGGGGTCCTACGAGCAGTACTTC. Protein: CASSSVVEGSYEQYF.

The chain joins TRBV2 to TRBJ1-1; TRBD1 might be the D (6 bases). CDR1 SNHLY and CDR2 FYNNEI come from the germline V gene. This CDR3 is built from 15 residues. V lost 4 bases to trimming and J lost 1 base, with 13 bases between them. For the CDR3, the DNA is TGTGCCAGCAGTGCGAACAGGGTAGCGAACACTGAAGCTTTCTTT. As protein: CASSANRVANTEAFF.

V is TRBV18 and J is TRBJ2-7; 8 bases align to TRBD1. Germline V gene lookup returns CDR1 KGHSH and CDR2 LQKENI. V shed 6 bases and J 4 bases; nucleotides not matched to a gene: 11. The CDR3 consists of 15 residues. Written as DNA, the CDR3 is TGTGCCAGCTCCGACGGGACAGGAGGATGGTACGAGCAGTACTTC. Translated, it gives CASSDGTGGWYEQYF. The full variable domain, its missing parts supplied by reference TRBV18 and TRBJ2-7, is NAGVMQNPRHLVRRRGQEARLRCSPMKGHSHVYWYRQLPEEGLKFMVYLQKENIIDESGMPKERFSAEFPKEGPSILRIQQVVRGDSAAYFCASSDGTGGWYEQYFGPGTRLTVT.

The chain employs TRBV29-1 and TRBJ1-1; tentatively, D is TRBD1 (5 bases). This CDR3 spans 13 amino acids. CDR1 is SQVTM, CDR2 ANQGSEA, per germline. V was clipped by 7 bases and J by 0 bases, with 12 bases between them. The CDR3 DNA is TGCAGCGCCTTCGGGACGGTGAACACTGAAGCTTTCTTT. Its translation is CSAFGTVNTEAFF.

The rearrangement uses TRBV11-3 and TRBJ2-1; 9 bases are a match to TRBD2. CDR3 size: 15 residues. The V and J ends lost 0 bases and 5 bases, in that order; junction bases with no gene match: 2. CDR1 is SGHNT, CDR2 YENEEA, per germline. CDR3 loop: CASSLDSGGDNEQFF. CDR3 in DNA: TGTGCCAGCAGCTTAGATAGCGGGGGAGACAATGAGCAGTTCTTC.

This clone was observed a handful of times. This sequence joins TRBV5-1 and TRBJ2-2; either TRBD1 or TRBD2 may supply D (5 bases each). CDR1 and CDR2 (germline): SGHRS, YFSETQ. The V gene lost 0 bases and the J gene lost 6 bases, with 12 bases spanning the gap. This CDR3 is 15 amino acids long. The CDR3 sequence: CASSLDGGGAGELFF. CDR3 nucleotides: TGCGCCAGCAGCTTGGATGGGGGTGGCGCCGGGGAGCTGTTTTTT.

V gene TRBV6-4 combines with J gene TRBJ2-3, with a weak D call TRBD1 (5 bases). Germline values: CDR1 MRHNA, CDR2 SNTAGT. This CDR3 is 13 amino acids long. Trimming took off 2 bases at V and 5 bases at J, with 8 bases between the two ends. For the CDR3, the DNA is TGTGCCAGCAGTGACCAAACAGGAGATACGCAGTATTTT. Amino acids: CASSDQTGDTQYF.

The V call is TRBV19, the J call TRBJ1-6; unclear D gene. Germline assignment: CDR1 LNHDA and CDR2 SQIVND (reference sequence). The CDR3 totals 16 residues. With 8 bases removed from V and 4 bases from J, the gap between germline ends came to 18 bases. This CDR3 reads CASLGSTWGYNSPLHF. In DNA form, the CDR3 reads TGTGCCAGTTTAGGTTCCACATGGGGTTATAATTCACCCCTCCACTTT.